This T cell receptor beta chain derives from a study of T-cell reconstitution after alpha-beta-depleted transplantation in children. Unique molecular identifiers were incorporated during preparation of the TCRbeta library. A single record per CDR3 protein comes from TCRdb applying MiXCR to the PCR reads. The sample contains some 48,000 distinct CDR3 sequences, under 6.5% of which appear only once. The table lists this clonotype with many counts. Its antigen is not known. Broader study findings: Fresh T-cell production supplied most of the T-cell counts and diversity seen one year after transplant. Some patients' high day-60 TCRbeta diversity was traced to surviving recipient T cells and thymic progenitors.

This CDR3 has 13 amino acids. V was cut by 6 bases and J by 3 bases, with 10 bases left in between. The clonotype comes from a female patient aged 2-15 years who had a stem cell transplant for aplastic anemia, so the T cells may come from the graft donor. Sample: PBMCs, mostly from graft donor cells, taken 60 days after TCRalphabeta/CD19-depleted stem cell transplant. This chain links TRBV12-3 or TRBV12-4 with TRBJ2-3; possible D gene TRBD2, 5 bases. The CDR3 protein is CASRHGNTDTQYF. Here the CDR3 DNA reads TGTGCCAGCAGACACGGGAATACAGATACGCAGTATTTT.